The present entry profiles one TCR beta chain with its context. Germline CDR1 reads LNHDA; CDR2 reads SQIVND (reference sequence). V shed 6 bases and J shed 4 bases, with 18 bases lying between them. This CDR3 comprises 15 residues. This entry comes from a study of shared T cell receptors in the human thymus. The table came from immunoSEQ multiplex PCR; TCRdb's copy has only in-frame clones and leaves some out. The table records hundreds of thousands of clones, 70% to 90% of them present only once. The same specimen was also included in a second study, on human thymus T cells. According to that study: Samples came from healthy Finnish infants during open corrective cardiac surgery. It was from resections taken during corrective heart surgery that the thymus tissue came. Across thymic and blood repertoires, the usage of V and J genes appeared to be biased. In unrelated individuals, thymic repertoires overlapped highly, according to related research.

The rearrangement links TRBV19 to TRBJ1-2, with D perhaps matching TRBD1 (5 bases). The receptor was derived from a boy in the first two years of life with a congenital heart defect. The source material was thymocytes. Written as DNA, the CDR3 is TGTGCCAGTAGCGGGCAGGGTTTTTTGGGCTATGGCTACACCTTC. Its protein product is CASSGQGFLGYGYTF.